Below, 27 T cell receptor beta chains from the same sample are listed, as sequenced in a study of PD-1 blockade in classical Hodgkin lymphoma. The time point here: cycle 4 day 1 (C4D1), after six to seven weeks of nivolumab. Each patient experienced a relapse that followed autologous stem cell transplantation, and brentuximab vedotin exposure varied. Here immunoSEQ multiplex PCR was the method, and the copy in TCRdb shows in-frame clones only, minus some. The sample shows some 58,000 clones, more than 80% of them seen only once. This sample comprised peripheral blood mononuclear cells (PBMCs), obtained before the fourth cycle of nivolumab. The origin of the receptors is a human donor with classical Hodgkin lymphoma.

The CDR3 sequence: CASTRYQETQYF. In DNA form, the CDR3 reads TGTGCCAGCACCCGCTACCAAGAGACCCAGTACTTC. The chain carries TRBV6-6 and TRBJ2-5, with unresolved D. Germline V gives CDR1 MNHNY, CDR2 SVGAGI (reference sequence). The CDR3 length is 12 residues. With 7 bases removed from V and 0 bases from J, the gap between germline ends came to 6 bases.

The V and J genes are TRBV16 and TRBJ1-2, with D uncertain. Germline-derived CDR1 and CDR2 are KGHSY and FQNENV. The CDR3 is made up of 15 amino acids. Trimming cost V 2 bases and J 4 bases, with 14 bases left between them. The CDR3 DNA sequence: TGTGCCAGCAGCCAAGGGGATGGGAGTTTCTATGGCTACACCTTC. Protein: CASSQGDGSFYGYTF.

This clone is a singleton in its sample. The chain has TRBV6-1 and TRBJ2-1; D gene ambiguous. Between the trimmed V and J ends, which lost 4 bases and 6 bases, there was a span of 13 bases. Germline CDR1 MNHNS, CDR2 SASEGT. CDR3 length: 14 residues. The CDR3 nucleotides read TGTGCCAGCAGTGCCAGGTCGGGCTTCAATGAGCAGTTCTTC. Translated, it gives CASSARSGFNEQFF.

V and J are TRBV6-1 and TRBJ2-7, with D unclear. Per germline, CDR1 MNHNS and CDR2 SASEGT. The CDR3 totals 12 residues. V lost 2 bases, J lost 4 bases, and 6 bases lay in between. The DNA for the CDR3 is TGTGCCAGCAGTGAATTTACGTACGAGCAGTACTTC. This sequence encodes CASSEFTYEQYF.

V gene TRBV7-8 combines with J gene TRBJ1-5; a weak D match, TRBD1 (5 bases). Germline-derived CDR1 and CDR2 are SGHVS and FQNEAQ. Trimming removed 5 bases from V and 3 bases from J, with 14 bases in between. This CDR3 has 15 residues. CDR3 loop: CASSPALGVNQPQHF. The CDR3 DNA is TGTGCCAGCAGCCCCGCCCTGGGGGTCAATCAGCCCCAGCATTTT.

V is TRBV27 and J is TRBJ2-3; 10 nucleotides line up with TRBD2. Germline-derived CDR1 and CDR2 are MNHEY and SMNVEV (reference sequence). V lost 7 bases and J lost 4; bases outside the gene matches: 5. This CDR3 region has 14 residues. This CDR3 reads CASIPSGGSDTQYF. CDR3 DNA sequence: TGTGCCAGCATTCCTAGCGGGGGATCAGATACGCAGTATTTT.

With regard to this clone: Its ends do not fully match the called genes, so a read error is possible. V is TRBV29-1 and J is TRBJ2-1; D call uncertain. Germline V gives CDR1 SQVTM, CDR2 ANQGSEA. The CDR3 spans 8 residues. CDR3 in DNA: TGCAGCGTTCCGGTCTCACTCTTC. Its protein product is CSVPVSLF.

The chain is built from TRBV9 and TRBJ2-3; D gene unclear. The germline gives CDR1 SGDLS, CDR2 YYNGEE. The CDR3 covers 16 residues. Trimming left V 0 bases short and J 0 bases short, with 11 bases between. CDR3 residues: CASSVVGWSSTDTQYF. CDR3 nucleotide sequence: TGTGCCAGCAGCGTAGTCGGGTGGTCTAGCACAGATACGCAGTATTTT.

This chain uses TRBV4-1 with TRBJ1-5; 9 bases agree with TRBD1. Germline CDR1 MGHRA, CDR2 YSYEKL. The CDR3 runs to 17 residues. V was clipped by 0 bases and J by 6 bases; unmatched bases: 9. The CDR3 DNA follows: TGCGCCAGCAGCCAAGATCTGGGGACAGGGCAGGCTCAGCCCCAGCATTTT. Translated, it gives CASSQDLGTGQAQPQHF.

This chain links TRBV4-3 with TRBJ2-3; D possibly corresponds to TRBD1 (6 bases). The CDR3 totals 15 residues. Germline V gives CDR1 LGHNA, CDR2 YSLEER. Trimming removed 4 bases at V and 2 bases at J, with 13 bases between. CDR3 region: CASSREGQSTDTQYF. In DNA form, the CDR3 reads TGCGCCAGCAGCCGAGAAGGACAGTCCACAGATACGCAGTATTTT.

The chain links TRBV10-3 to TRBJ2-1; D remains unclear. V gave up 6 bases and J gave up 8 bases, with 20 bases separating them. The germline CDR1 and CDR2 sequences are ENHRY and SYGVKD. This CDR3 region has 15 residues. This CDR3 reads CAISEKGSSFDEQFF. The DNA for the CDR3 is TGTGCCATCAGCGAGAAGGGTTCTTCCTTCGATGAGCAGTTCTTC.

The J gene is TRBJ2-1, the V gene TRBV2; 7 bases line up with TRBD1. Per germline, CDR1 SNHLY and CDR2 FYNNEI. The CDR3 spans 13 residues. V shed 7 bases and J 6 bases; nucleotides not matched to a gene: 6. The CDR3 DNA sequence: TGTGCCAGCAATTCACAGGGGACCAATGAGCAGTTCTTC. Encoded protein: CASNSQGTNEQFF.

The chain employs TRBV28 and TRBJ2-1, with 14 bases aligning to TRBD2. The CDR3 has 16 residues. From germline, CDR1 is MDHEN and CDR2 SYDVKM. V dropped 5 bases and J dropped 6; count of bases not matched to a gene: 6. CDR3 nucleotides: TGTGCCAGCAGTCCAGGGACTAGCGGGGGTGTCAATGAGCAGTTCTTC. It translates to CASSPGTSGGVNEQFF.

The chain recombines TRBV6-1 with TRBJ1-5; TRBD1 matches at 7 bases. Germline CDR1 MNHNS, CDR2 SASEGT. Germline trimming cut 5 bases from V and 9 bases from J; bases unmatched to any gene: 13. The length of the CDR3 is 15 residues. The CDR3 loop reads CASSSYRDSEGPQHF. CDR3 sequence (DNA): TGTGCCAGCAGTAGCTACCGGGACAGCGAAGGGCCCCAGCATTTT.

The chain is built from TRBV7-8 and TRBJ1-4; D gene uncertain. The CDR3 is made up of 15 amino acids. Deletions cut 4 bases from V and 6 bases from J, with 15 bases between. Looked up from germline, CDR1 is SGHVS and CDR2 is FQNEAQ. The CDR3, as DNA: TGTGCCAGCAGCTCCAATGGCCTGTCCCATGAAAAACTGTTTTTT. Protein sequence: CASSSNGLSHEKLFF. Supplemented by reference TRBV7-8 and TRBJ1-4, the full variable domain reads GAGVSQSPRYKVAKRGQDVALRCDPISGHVSLFWYQQALGQGPEFLTYFQNEAQLDKSGLPSDRFFAERPEGSVSTLKIQRTQQEDSAVYLCASSSNGLSHEKLFFGSGTQLSVL.

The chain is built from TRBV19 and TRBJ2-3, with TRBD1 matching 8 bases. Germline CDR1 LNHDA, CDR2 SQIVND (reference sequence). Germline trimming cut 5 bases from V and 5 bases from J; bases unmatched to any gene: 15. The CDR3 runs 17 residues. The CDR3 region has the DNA TGTGCCAGTAGTCCGCAAGACAGGGGCGTTGGGAAAGATACGCAGTATTTT. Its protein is CASSPQDRGVGKDTQYF.

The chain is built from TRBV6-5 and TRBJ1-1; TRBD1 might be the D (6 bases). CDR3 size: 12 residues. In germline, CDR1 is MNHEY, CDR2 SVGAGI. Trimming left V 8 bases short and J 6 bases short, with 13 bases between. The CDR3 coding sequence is TGTGCCAGCGGAACAGGGATCCCTGAAGCTTTCTTT. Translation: CASGTGIPEAFF.

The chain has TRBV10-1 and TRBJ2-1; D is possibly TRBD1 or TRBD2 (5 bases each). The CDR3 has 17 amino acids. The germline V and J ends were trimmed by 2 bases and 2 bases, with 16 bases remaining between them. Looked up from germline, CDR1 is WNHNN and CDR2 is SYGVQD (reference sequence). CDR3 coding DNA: TGCGCCAGCAGTGAGAGGGGACGGGGTATCCCCTACAATGAGCAGTTCTTC. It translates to CASSERGRGIPYNEQFF.

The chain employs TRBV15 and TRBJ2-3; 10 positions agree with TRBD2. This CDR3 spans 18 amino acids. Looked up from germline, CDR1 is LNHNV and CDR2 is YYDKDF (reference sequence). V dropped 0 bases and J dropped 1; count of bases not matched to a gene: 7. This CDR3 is CATSRDYGSGGRTDTQYF. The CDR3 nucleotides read TGTGCCACCAGCAGAGATTACGGTAGCGGGGGGCGCACAGATACGCAGTATTTT.

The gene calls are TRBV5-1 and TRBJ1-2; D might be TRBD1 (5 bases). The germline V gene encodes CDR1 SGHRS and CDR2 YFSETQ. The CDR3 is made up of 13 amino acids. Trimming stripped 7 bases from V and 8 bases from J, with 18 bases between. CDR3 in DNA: TGCGCCAGCGGGACCAGGGACTCTGGAGGCTACACCTTC. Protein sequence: CASGTRDSGGYTF.

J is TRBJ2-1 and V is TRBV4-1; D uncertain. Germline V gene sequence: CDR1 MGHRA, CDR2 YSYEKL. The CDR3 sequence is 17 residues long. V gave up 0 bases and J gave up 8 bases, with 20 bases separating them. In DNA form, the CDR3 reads TGCGCCAGCAGCCAAGATCGATTGTGGCTCGGTAGGGATGAGCAGTTCTTC. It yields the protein CASSQDRLWLGRDEQFF.

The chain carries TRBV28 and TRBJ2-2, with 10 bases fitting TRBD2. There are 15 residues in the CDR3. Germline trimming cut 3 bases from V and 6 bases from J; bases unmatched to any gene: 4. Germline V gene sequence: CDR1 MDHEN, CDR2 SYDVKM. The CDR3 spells CASSLGTSVSGELFF. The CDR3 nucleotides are TGTGCCAGCAGTTTGGGGACTAGCGTATCCGGGGAGCTGTTTTTT.

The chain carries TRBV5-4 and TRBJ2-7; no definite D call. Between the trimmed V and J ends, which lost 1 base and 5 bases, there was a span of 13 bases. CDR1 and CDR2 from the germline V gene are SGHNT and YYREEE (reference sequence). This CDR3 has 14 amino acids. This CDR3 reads CASSLSGRSDEQYF. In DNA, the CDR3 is TGTGCCAGCAGCTTGAGTGGCAGGTCAGACGAGCAGTACTTC.

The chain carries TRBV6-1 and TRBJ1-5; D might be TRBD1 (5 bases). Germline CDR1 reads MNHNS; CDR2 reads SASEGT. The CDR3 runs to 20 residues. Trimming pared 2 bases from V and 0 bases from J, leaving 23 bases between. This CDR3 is CASSERETNSGTYSNQPQHF. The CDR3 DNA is TGTGCCAGCAGTGAACGGGAGACCAATTCAGGGACCTATAGCAATCAGCCCCAGCATTTT.

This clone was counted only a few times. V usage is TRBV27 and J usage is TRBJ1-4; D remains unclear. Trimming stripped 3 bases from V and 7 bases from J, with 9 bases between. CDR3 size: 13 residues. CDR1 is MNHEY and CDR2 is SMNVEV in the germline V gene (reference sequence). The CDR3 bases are TGTGCCAGCAGTTTCGAAAATTCTGAAAAACTGTTTTTT. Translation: CASSFENSEKLFF.

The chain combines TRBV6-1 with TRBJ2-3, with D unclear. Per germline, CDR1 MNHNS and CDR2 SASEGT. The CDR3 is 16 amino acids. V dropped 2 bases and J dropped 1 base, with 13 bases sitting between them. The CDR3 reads CASSETTPFGTDTQYF. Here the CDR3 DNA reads TGTGCCAGCAGTGAAACCACACCGTTTGGCACAGATACGCAGTATTTT.

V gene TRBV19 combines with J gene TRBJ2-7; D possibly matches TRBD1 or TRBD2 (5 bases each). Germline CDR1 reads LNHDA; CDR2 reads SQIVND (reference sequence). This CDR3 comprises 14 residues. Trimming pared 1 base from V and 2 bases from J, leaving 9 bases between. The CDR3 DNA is TGTGCCAGTAGTATAGTAGTGGGGGCCTACGAGCAGTACTTC. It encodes CASSIVVGAYEQYF.